This T cell receptor beta chain was identified during a study of persistence of HIV-infected CD4 T cells (dated by TCRdb to about 2020). With regard to the full study: CMV- and HIV-1 Gag-responding CD4+ T cells were isolated from ART-treated individuals so that antigen-driven clonal expansion of HIV-1-infected cells could be examined. The clonality of all cells in each sorted population was assessed by TCRbeta sequencing, whereas the clonality of infected cells was assessed by proviral sequencing. Cross-participant TCR cluster analysis included 8 participants for CMV and roughly 7 participants for Gag. The median time participants had been on suppressive ART was approximately eight years. Peripheral blood samples of up to about 200 mL were obtained at multiple time points, with the exception of two participants, for whom leukapheresis was performed at a single time point.

The immunoSEQ hsTCRB assay version 4, run in survey mode, was used to sequence TCRbeta repertoires from genomic DNA. Genomic DNA was diluted to about 9.9 ng/uL, using up to about 1 ug per sample for TCRbeta sequencing. On the study's bioinformatics: TCRbeta data were analyzed in ImmunoSeq Analyzer 3.0, with diversity computed on productive nucleotide rearrangements. Using the Immunarch R package, the improved Chao index served to estimate lower-bound TCR diversity and the Gini coefficient served to estimate clonality. Different nucleotide rearrangements encoding the same CDR3beta amino acid sequence were treated as distinct clonotypes. TCRbeta sequences significantly enriched in antigen-responding cells relative to anti-CD3/anti-CD28-activated cells were identified by differential abundance analysis. Using predicted peptide-MHC specificity as the basis, GLIPH2 grouped TCRs into clusters, both for each participant individually and for the merged data sets that combined participants. As stored in TCRdb, this immuneACCESS dataset retains in-frame rearrangements with V and J assigned. A fraction of the clones does not appear; measured against another copy, unresolved V genes explain less than half of the discrepancy, and the remainder lacks a known reason. The V and J calls and clone size come from that table; D and trimming were worked out from the DNA. For this sample the table gives 64,000 or so clones, of which 65% to 80% were detected only once. The ten largest make up roughly 1.8% of the sample.

CDR1 and CDR2, looked up from the germline V gene, are SQVTM and ANQGSEA. The CDR3 contains 15 residues, cysteine and phenylalanine counted. Just the 45-base CDR3 DNA is kept, in frame starting at base 1. Relative to germline, V is missing 5 bases and J is missing 3 bases, with 10 bases of the junction outside any gene match. Read against the paper, the sample's treatment or condition label means: suppressive antiretroviral therapy. Cells were stimulated with a pool of overlapping HIV-1 Gag 15-mer peptides at roughly 1 ug per peptide per mL. Memory CD4+ T cells that did not respond, being CD40L-negative, CD69-negative and CD45RO-high, were sorted as memory populations depleted of antigen-responding cells. HIV-1-infected adults in whom suppressive ART had been started during chronic infection were enrolled as participants. Participants had undetectable plasma HIV-1 RNA below 50 copies/mL for at least 4 years. To be included, participants needed a CD4+ T cell count above 400 cells/uL and a positive CMV serology. Before stimulation, PBMCs were isolated using density centrifugation and depleted of CD8+ T cells. For around 19 hours, the CD8-depleted PBMCs were stimulated with anti-CD28/CD49d costimulation, a CD40-blocking antibody, and enfuvirtide to prevent new infections. Cell sorting was performed on a Beckman Coulter MoFlo Legacy or XDP sorter, and dead cells were excluded with propidium iodide. Genomic DNA was extracted with the QIAamp DNA Mini Kit for samples above one million cells, otherwise with the Quick-DNA Microprep Kit.

As a fraction of the sample, this clone is medium-sized (0.01 to 0.1%). The specificity of this receptor is unknown. The sample holds no much larger clone one base away, and base qualities are not on file. Beyond this particular receptor, the publication reports: Antigen-responding cells were enriched for degenerate expanded CDR3beta sequences, which suggests convergent selection of CD4+ responses to CMV and Gag. Bulk TCR analyses could not be limited to the rare CMV-responding cells that actually contained HIV-1 proviruses. TCRbeta richness in CMV- and Gag-responding cells was significantly lower than in anti-CD3/anti-CD28-responding cells; CMV-responding cells had higher oligoclonality than CD3/CD28-stimulated and Gag-responding cells. Within the same sorted populations, how oligoclonal the TCRs were correlated with how oligoclonal the proviruses were. Only a small number of individuals took part in the study, and the range of antigens tested was limited.

This TCR derives from an adult man with HIV who was CMV-seropositive. The chain joins TRBV29-1 to TRBJ1-1; 9 bases in the junction line up with TRBD1. Material: CD4+ T cells sorted from PBMCs after approximately 20-hour stimulation, obtained from a patient who received antiretroviral therapy. The cell subset or site label on this specimen signifies: CD40L-CD69- CD45RO-high memory CD4 T cells not responding to Gag peptides. The CDR3 protein sequence reads: CSVYPGQGRDTEAFF. In nucleotides, the sequence is TGCAGCGTTTACCCAGGACAGGGGAGGGACACTGAAGCTTTCTTT.